The rows below give T cell receptor beta chains drawn from one sample of a study of human T cells and chemical hapten exposure. TCRdb passed the RACE reads through MiXCR, listing each CDR3 protein once. The sample has fewer than 100,000 distinct CDR3 sequences, about 10% seen once; the top ten hold roughly 4%. The input for sequencing was whole blood, taken in connection with sensitization to the hapten diphenylcyclopropenone (DPC). The receptors originated from a woman aged 55-69 years with alopecia areata. Some clones in this sample may be carry-over from other donors' samples. Both conserved end residues are part of each CDR3. D genes are given only for firm matches. Clone size is shown for a subset of rows, as once, few, many or a class of expanded clone.

V	D	J	size	CDR3	DNA
TRBV29-1	TRBD1	TRBJ1-1	.	CSDGTGQNTEAFF	TGCAGCGACGGGACAGGCCAGAACACTGAAGCTTTCTTT
TRBV6-1	.	TRBJ1-1	many	CASSDRPLNRVTEAFF	TGTGCCAGCAGTGACCGCCCCCTCAACAGGGTTACTGAAGCTTTCTTT
TRBV5-1	.	TRBJ1-4	.	CASRFNRGAATNEKLFF	TGCGCCAGCAGATTTAACAGAGGCGCAGCAACTAATGAAAAACTGTTTTTT
TRBV18	TRBD1	TRBJ1-6	few	CASSPTGQHNSPLHF	TGTGCCAGCTCACCCACGGGACAGCATAATTCACCCCTCCACTTT
TRBV5-4	TRBD1	TRBJ1-3	few	CASSPGQTGNTIYF	TGTGCCAGCAGCCCGGGACAGACTGGAAACACCATATATTTT
TRBV5-1	.	TRBJ2-2	many	CASNYNTGELFF	TGCGCCAGCAACTATAACACCGGGGAGCTGTTTTTT
TRBV30	.	TRBJ2-1	.	CAWSGTESSYNEQFF	TGTGCCTGGAGTGGGACAGAGAGCTCCTACAATGAGCAGTTCTTC
TRBV6-2/TRBV6-3	.	TRBJ1-2	few	CASSYGAYGYTF	TGTGCCAGCAGTTACGGGGCCTATGGCTACACCTTC
TRBV5-1	.	TRBJ2-5	many	CASSLAPPPQETQYF	TGCGCCAGCAGCTTGGCCCCACCGCCCCAAGAGACCCAGTACTTC
TRBV20-1	TRBD2	TRBJ2-2	few	CSAWKSGGTLGELFF	TGCAGCGCCTGGAAGAGCGGGGGGACCCTAGGGGAGCTGTTTTTT
TRBV7-6	TRBD1	TRBJ2-2	.	CASSTALGTGLATGELFF	TGTGCCAGCAGCACCGCGCTCGGGACAGGGTTGGCCACCGGGGAGCTGTTTTTT
TRBV4-1	TRBD1	TRBJ1-2	many	CASSQDLFRDRLGYTF	TGCGCCAGCAGCCAAGATCTTTTTAGGGACAGACTGGGCTACACCTTC
TRBV30	.	TRBJ1-4	few	CAWRQRGVTNEKLFF	TGTGCCTGGAGGCAAAGGGGGGTAACTAATGAAAAACTGTTTTTT
TRBV24-1	.	TRBJ2-1	many	CATSDFLSWFF	TGTGCCACCAGTGATTTTCTCTCTTGGTTCTTC
TRBV7-8	.	TRBJ1-6	few	CASSLGAHENSPLHF	TGTGCCAGCAGCTTAGGGGCCCACGAGAATTCACCCCTCCACTTT
TRBV6-5	.	TRBJ2-3	.	CASSYGGRSTDTQYF	TGTGCCAGCAGTTACGGGGGGCGAAGCACAGATACGCAGTATTTT
TRBV5-1	.	TRBJ2-5	.	CASGYQETQYF	TGCGCCAGCGGGTACCAAGAGACCCAGTACTTC